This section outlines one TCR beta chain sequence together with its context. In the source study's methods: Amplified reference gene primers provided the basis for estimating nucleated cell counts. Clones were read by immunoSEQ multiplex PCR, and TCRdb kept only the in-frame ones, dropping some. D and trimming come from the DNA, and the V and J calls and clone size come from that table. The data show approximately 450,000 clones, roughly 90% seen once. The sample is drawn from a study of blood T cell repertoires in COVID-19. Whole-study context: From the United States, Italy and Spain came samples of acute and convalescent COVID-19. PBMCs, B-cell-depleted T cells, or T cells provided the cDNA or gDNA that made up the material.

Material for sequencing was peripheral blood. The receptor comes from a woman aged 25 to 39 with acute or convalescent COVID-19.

The CDR3 region is CATTTRGVGNEQFF. The DNA for the CDR3 is TGTGCCACCACCACCAGGGGGGTCGGCAATGAGCAGTTCTTC. This chain joins TRBV28 and TRBJ2-1; D might be TRBD1 (7 bases). Trimming pared 10 bases from V and 6 bases from J, leaving 19 bases between. CDR3 length: 14 amino acids. In germline, CDR1 is MDHEN, CDR2 SYDVKM.